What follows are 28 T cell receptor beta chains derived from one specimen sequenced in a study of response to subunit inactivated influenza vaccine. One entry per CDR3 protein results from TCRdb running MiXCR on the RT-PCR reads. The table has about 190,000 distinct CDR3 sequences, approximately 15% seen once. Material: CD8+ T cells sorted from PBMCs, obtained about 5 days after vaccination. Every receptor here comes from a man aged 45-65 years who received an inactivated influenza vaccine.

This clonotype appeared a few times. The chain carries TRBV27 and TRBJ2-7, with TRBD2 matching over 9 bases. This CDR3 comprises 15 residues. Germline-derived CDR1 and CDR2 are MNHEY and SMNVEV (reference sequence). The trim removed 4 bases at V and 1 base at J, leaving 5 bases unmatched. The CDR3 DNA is TGTGCCAGCAGTTACTCGACTAGCGGATCCTACGAGCAGTACTTC. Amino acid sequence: CASSYSTSGSYEQYF.

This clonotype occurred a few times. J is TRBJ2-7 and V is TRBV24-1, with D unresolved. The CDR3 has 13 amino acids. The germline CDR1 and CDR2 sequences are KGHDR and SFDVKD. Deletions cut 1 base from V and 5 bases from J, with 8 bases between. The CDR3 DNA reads TGTGCCACCAGTGATTTTGGGGAACACGAGCAGTACTTC. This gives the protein CATSDFGEHEQYF.

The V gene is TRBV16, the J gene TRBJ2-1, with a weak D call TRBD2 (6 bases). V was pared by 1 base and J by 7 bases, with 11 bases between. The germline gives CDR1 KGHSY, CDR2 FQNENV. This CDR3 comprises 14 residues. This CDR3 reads CASSQFPRGNEQFF. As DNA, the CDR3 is TGTGCCAGCAGCCAATTCCCTCGGGGGAATGAGCAGTTCTTC.

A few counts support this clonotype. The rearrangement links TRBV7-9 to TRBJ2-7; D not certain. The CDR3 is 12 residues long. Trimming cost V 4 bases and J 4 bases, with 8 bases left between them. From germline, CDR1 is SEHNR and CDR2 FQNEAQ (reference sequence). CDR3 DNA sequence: TGTGCCAGCAGCTCGGCCCAATACGAGCAGTACTTC. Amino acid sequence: CASSSAQYEQYF.

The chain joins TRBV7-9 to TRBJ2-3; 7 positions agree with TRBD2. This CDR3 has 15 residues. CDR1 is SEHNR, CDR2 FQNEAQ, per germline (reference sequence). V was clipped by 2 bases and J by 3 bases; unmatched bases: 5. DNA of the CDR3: TGTGCCAGCAGCTTAATTGGAGCGGGGACAGATACGCAGTATTTT. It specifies CASSLIGAGTDTQYF.

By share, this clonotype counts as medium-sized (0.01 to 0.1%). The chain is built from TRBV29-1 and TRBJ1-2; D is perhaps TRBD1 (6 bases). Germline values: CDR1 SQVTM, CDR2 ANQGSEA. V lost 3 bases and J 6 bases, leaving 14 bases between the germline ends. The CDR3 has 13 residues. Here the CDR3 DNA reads TGCAGCGTTGATGGGGGCGAGGGGCATGGCTACACCTTC. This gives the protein CSVDGGEGHGYTF.

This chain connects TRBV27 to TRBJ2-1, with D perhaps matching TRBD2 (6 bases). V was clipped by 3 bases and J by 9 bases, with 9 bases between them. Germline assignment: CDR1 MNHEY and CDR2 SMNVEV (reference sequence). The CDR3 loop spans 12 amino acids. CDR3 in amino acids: CASSFGGIEQFF. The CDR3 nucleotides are TGTGCCAGCAGTTTTGGAGGGATTGAGCAGTTCTTC.

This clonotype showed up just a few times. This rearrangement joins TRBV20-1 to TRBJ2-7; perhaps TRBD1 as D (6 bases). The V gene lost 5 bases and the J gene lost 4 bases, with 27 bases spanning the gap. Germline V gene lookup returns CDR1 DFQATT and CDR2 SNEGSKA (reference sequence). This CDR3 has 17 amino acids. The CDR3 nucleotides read TGCAGTGCTGAGACAGGTCACTTAGATCCCCCTTCGTACGAGCAGTACTTC. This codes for CSAETGHLDPPSYEQYF.

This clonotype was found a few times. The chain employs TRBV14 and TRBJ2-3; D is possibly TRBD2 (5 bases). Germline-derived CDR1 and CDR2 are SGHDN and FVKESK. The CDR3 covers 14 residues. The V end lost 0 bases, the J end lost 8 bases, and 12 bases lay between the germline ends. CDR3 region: CASSQEGEGSTQYF. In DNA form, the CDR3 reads TGTGCCAGCAGCCAAGAAGGAGAGGGATCTACGCAGTATTTT.

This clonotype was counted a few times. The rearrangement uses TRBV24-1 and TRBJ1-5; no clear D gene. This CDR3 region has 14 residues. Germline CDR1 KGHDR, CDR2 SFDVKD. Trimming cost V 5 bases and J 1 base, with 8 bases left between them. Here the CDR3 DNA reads TGTGCCACCAGTGTCACGGCCAGCAATCAGCCCCAGCATTTT. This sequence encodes CATSVTASNQPQHF.

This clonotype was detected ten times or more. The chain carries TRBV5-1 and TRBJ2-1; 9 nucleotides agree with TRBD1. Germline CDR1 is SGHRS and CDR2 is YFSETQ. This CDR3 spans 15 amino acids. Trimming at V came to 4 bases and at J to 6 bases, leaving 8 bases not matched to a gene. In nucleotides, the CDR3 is TGCGCCAGCAGCCCTTCGGGACAGGGAAGCAATGAGCAGTTCTTC. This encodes CASSPSGQGSNEQFF. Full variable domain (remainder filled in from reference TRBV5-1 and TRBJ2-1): KAGVTQTPRYLIKTRGQQVTLSCSPISGHRSVSWYQQTPGQGLQFLFEYFSETQRNKGNFPGRFSGRQFSNSRSEMNVSTLELGDSALYLCASSPSGQGSNEQFFGPGTRLTVL.

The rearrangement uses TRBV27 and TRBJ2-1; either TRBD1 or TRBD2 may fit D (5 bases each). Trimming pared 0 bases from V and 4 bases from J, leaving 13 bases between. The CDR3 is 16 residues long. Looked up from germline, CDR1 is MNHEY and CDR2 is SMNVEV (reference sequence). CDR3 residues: CASSLSHGAPYNEQFF. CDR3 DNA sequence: TGTGCCAGCAGTTTATCTCACGGGGCACCTTACAATGAGCAGTTCTTC.

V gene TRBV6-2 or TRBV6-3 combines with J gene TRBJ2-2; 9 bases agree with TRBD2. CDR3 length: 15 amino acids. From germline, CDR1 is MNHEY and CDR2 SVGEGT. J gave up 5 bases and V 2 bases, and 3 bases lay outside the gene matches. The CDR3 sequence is CASSYMSGRTGELFF. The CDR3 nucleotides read TGTGCCAGCAGTTACATGAGCGGGAGGACCGGGGAGCTGTTTTTT.

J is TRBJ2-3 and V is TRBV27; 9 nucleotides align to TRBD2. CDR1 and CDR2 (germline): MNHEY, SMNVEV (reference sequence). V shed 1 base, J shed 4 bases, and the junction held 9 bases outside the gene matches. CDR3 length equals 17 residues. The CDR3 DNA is TGTGCCAGCAGTTTATTGGTAGCGGGAGTAGGGCCAGATACGCAGTATTTT. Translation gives CASSLLVAGVGPDTQYF.

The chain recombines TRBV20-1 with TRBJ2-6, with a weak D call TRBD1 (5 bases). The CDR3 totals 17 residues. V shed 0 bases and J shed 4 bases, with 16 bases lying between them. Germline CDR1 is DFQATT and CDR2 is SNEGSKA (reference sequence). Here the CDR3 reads CSARDLGPQGGANVLTF. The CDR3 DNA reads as TGCAGTGCTAGAGATCTGGGCCCTCAGGGAGGGGCCAACGTCCTGACTTTC.

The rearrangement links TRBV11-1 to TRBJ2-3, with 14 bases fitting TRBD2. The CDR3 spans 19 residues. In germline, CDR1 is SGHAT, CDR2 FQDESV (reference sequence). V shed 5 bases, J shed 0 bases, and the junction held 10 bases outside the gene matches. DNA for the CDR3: TGTGCCAGCAGCACCCGAGTAGGGACTAGCGGGAGCAGCACAGATACGCAGTATTTT. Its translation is CASSTRVGTSGSSTDTQYF. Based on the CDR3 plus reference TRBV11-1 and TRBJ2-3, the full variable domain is EAEVAQSPRYKITEKSQAVAFWCDPISGHATLYWYRQILGQGPELLVQFQDESVVDDSQLPKDRFSAERLKGVDSTLKIQPAELGDSAMYLCASSTRVGTSGSSTDTQYFGPGTRLTVL.

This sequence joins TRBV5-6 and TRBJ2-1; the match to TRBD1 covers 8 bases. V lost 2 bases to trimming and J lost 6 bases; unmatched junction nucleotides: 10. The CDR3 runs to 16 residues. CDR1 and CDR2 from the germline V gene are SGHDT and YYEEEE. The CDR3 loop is CASSLPSGQGGNEQFF. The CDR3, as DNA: TGTGCCAGCAGCTTACCCTCCGGACAGGGCGGCAATGAGCAGTTCTTC.

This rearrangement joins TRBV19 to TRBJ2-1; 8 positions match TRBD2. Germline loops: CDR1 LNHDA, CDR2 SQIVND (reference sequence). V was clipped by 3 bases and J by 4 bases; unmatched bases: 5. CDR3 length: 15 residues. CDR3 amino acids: CASSISGSGYNEQFF. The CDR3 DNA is TGTGCCAGTAGTATCAGCGGGAGTGGGTACAATGAGCAGTTCTTC.

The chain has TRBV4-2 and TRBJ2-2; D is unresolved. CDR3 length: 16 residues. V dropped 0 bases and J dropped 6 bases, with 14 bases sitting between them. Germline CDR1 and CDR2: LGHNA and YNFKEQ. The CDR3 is CASSQDILSTPGELFF. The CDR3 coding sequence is TGTGCCAGCAGCCAAGATATTTTGAGTACCCCCGGGGAGCTGTTTTTT.

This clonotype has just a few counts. The CDR3 nucleotides read TGTGCCACCAGCAGGGGACAGGGGGACTCACCCCTCCACTTT. This gives the protein CATSRGQGDSPLHF. The V call is TRBV15, the J call TRBJ1-6, with TRBD1 matching over 11 bases. The CDR3 is made up of 14 amino acids. Germline V gene sequence: CDR1 LNHNV, CDR2 YYDKDF (reference sequence). Trimming took 3 bases from V and 10 from J; bases not matched to a gene: 2.

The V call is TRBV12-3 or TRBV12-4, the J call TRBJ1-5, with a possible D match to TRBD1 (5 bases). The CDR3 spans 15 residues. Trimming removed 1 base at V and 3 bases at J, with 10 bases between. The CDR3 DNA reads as TGTGCCAGCAGTTTAGGGGGACCGCACAATCAGCCCCAGCATTTT. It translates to CASSLGGPHNQPQHF.

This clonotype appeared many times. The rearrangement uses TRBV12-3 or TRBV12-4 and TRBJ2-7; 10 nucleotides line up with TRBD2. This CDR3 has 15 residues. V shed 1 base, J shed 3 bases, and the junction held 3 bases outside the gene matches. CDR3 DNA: TGTGCCAGCAGTTTAGGCCTAGCGGGAGTCTACGAGCAGTACTTC. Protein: CASSLGLAGVYEQYF.

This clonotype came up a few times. The CDR3 DNA is TGTGCCAGCAGTGAGCATGGCCTAGCGGGATTAGGCTTGGCCGGGGAGCTGTTTTTT. Protein: CASSEHGLAGLGLAGELFF. This rearrangement joins TRBV2 to TRBJ2-2; 9 bases line up with TRBD2. This CDR3 region has 19 residues. Per germline, CDR1 SNHLY and CDR2 FYNNEI. Germline trimming cut 3 bases from V and 6 bases from J; bases unmatched to any gene: 17.

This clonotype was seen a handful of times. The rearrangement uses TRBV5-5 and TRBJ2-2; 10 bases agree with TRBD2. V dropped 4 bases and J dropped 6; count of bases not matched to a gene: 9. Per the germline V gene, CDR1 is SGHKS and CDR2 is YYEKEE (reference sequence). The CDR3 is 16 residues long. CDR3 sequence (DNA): TGTGCCAGCAGCCTGCCTAGCGGGAGCTTAGCCGGGGAGCTGTTTTTT. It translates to CASSLPSGSLAGELFF. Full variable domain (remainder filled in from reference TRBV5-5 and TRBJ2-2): DAGVTQSPTHLIKTRGQQVTLRCSPISGHKSVSWYQQVLGQGPQFIFQYYEKEERGRGNFPDRFSARQFPNYSSELNVNALLLGDSALYLCASSLPSGSLAGELFFGEGSRLTVL.

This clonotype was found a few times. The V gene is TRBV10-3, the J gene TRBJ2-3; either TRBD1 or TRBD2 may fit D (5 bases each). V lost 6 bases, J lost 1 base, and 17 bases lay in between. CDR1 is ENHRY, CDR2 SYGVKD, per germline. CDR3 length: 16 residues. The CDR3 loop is CAISAARGDGTDTQYF. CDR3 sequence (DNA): TGTGCCATCAGCGCTGCCCGGGGCGATGGCACAGATACGCAGTATTTT.

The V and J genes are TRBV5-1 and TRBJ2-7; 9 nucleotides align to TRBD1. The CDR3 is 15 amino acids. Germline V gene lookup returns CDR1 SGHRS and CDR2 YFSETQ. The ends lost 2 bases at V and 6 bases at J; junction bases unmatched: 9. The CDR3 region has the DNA TGCGCCAGCAGCTTTTCAGGGACAGGGCCCGTCGAGCAGTACTTC. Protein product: CASSFSGTGPVEQYF.

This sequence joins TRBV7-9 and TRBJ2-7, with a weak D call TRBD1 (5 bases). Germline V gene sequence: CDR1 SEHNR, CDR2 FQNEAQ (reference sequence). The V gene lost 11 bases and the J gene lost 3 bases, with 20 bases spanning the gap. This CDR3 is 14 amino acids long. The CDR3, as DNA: TGTGCCGAGAGCCTTGAAGGGGCAGGCTACGAGCAGTACTTC. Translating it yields CAESLEGAGYEQYF.

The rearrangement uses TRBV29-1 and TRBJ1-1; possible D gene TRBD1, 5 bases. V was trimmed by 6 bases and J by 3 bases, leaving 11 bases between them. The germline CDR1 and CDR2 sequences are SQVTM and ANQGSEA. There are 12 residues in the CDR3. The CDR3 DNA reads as TGCAGCGTACCCCGGGGGGACACTGAAGCTTTCTTT. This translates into CSVPRGDTEAFF.